This passage covers 7 T cell receptor beta chains from one sample sequenced in a study of cytomegalovirus exposure and HLA in healthy donors listed by TCRdb under 2017. The library was prepared using the immunoSEQ multiplex PCR assay. For the multiplex PCR, a mixture combining 60 forward primers for TCR Vbeta segments and 13 reverse primers for TCR Jbeta segments was used. TCRdb holds this immuneACCESS table with in-frame rearrangements only. Some clones are missing; in checked studies, unresolved V genes explain under half, and the rest has no known cause. For this sample the table gives some 100,000 clones, of which 74% were detected only once. The ten largest clones represent approximately 2% of the sample. Sequencing used PBMCs. Receptors were obtained from a human donor in good health.

This clone has just one count. V is TRBV6-5 and J is TRBJ2-4; D is unresolved. Per germline, CDR1 MNHEY and CDR2 SVGAGI. This CDR3 region has 10 residues. V was pared by 5 bases and J by 7 bases, with 3 bases between. The CDR3 DNA is TGTGCCAGCAGTCCTAACATTCAGTACTTC. Amino acids: CASSPNIQYF.

The chain carries TRBV28 and TRBJ1-5, with D tentatively TRBD1 (6 bases). Germline V CDR1 and CDR2: MDHEN, SYDVKM. This CDR3 has 16 amino acids. Trimming left V 4 bases short and J 2 bases short, with 15 bases between. The CDR3 loop is CASSYEQGGGNQPQHF. CDR3 DNA sequence: TGTGCCAGCAGTTATGAACAGGGTGGGGGCAATCAGCCCCAGCATTTT.

CDR3 in DNA: TGTGCCAGCAGTGAATTAGCGGGGGGGCCCTACAATGAGCAGTTCTTC. It codes for CASSELAGGPYNEQFF. The chain joins TRBV6-1 to TRBJ2-1; 11 nucleotides align to TRBD2. The CDR3 is 16 amino acids. V lost 2 bases and J lost 2; bases outside the gene matches: 2. Germline V lookup: CDR1 MNHNS, CDR2 SASEGT.

The rearrangement links TRBV4-1 to TRBJ1-1; 7 positions agree with TRBD1. The CDR3 spans 18 residues. Germline values: CDR1 MGHRA, CDR2 YSYEKL. With V trimmed by 0 bases and J by 1 base, 11 bases remained unmatched. CDR3 nucleotide sequence: TGCGCCAGCAGCCAAGATCGGTGGCAGGGGGTATCGAACACTGAAGCTTTCTTT. The encoded protein is CASSQDRWQGVSNTEAFF.

By sample fraction, this clone is medium-sized. This chain connects TRBV25-1 to TRBJ2-1, with 10 positions matching TRBD2. The CDR3 has 18 residues. V lost 2 bases, J lost 4 bases, and 11 bases stayed unmatched. Germline values: CDR1 MGHDK, CDR2 SYGVNS. CDR3 region: CASSEGSRLAGPYNEQFF. CDR3 nucleotides: TGTGCCAGCAGTGAAGGATCGCGACTAGCGGGCCCGTACAATGAGCAGTTCTTC.

V gene TRBV7-6 combines with J gene TRBJ2-2, with 10 bases that match TRBD2. Germline values: CDR1 SGHVS, CDR2 FNYEAQ. V gave up 6 bases and J gave up 0 bases; unmatched junction bases: 13. The CDR3 length is 19 residues. The CDR3 sequence is CASRTKASGSRANTGELFF. The CDR3 nucleotides read TGTGCCAGCAGGACGAAGGCTAGCGGGAGTCGCGCGAACACCGGGGAGCTGTTTTTT.

The chain carries TRBV19 and TRBJ1-5; D perhaps matches TRBD1 (5 bases). This CDR3 has 14 residues. Trimming left V 9 bases short and J 0 bases short, with 12 bases between. In germline, CDR1 is LNHDA, CDR2 SQIVND (reference sequence). The CDR3 loop reads CASRGGYSNQPQHF. The DNA for the CDR3 is TGTGCCAGCCGGGGGGGATATAGCAATCAGCCCCAGCATTTT.